One sample yielded the 17 T cell receptor beta chains listed below, sequenced in a study of blood T cell repertoires in COVID-19. The assay was immunoSEQ multiplex PCR, and TCRdb's table has in-frame clones only and misses some. The sample lists just over 650,000 clones, 75% to 90% occurring once. The source material was peripheral blood. These receptors all stem from a woman aged 18-35 years with acute or convalescent COVID-19.

In its sample, this clone was seen once. The rearrangement uses TRBV7-6 and TRBJ1-5; TRBD1 matches 7 bases. Germline CDR1 reads SGHVS; CDR2 reads FNYEAQ. This CDR3 contains 17 residues. The V segment lost 1 base and the J segment 0 bases; nucleotides outside the gene matches: 6. The DNA for the CDR3 is TGTGCCAGCAGCTTAGGATACAGGGGAGATAGCAATCAGCCCCAGCATTTT. It specifies CASSLGYRGDSNQPQHF.

This clone was counted once. The gene calls are TRBV9 and TRBJ1-3, with D hard to call. Between the trimmed V and J ends, which lost 3 bases and 0 bases, there was a span of 7 bases. Germline loops: CDR1 SGDLS, CDR2 YYNGEE. CDR3 length: 14 residues. CDR3 DNA sequence: TGTGCCAGCAGCGACGACACCTCTGGAAACACCATATATTTT. Translated, it gives CASSDDTSGNTIYF.

Written as DNA, the CDR3 is TGTGCCAGTTCTCCCGTGGGACAACTAAATGGAAACACCATATATTTT. This codes for CASSPVGQLNGNTIYF. The rearrangement joins TRBV19 to TRBJ1-3; tentatively, D is TRBD1 (6 bases). The V end lost 8 bases, the J end lost 3 bases, and 20 bases lay between the germline ends. The CDR3 length is 16 residues. Germline-derived CDR1 and CDR2 are LNHDA and SQIVND (reference sequence). Complete variable domain (other parts from reference TRBV19 and TRBJ1-3): DGGITQSPKYLFRKEGQNVTLSCEQNLNHDAMYWYRQDPGQGLRLIYYSQIVNDFQKGDIAEGYSVSREKKESFPLTVTSAQKNPTAFYLCASSPVGQLNGNTIYFGEGSWLTVV.

For this clone: The sample carries other DNA sequences with the same CDR3. The CDR3 nucleotides read TGTGCCAGCAGCCTAAGGGCGGGTAACACCGGGGAGCTGTTTTTT. Translated: CASSLRAGNTGELFF. The V call is TRBV7-2, the J call TRBJ2-2; a weak D match, TRBD2 (5 bases). Germline CDR1 and CDR2: SGHTA and FQGNSA. Trimming removed 5 bases from V and 2 bases from J, with 12 bases in between. The CDR3 is 15 residues long.

This clone was seen only once. CDR3 nucleotides: TGTGCCTGGTTCCGGGGGGGAGTTTCGAGCTATGGCTACACCTTC. Protein sequence: CAWFRGGVSSYGYTF. V usage is TRBV30 and J usage is TRBJ1-2; D perhaps matches TRBD1 (5 bases). CDR3 length: 15 residues. Germline CDR1 GTSNPN, CDR2 SVGIG (reference sequence). The V gene lost 5 bases and the J gene lost 4 bases, with 20 bases spanning the gap.

This rearrangement joins TRBV30 to TRBJ1-2, with D uncertain. This CDR3 has 14 residues. The V gene lost 3 bases and the J gene lost 7 bases, with 18 bases spanning the gap. Germline-derived CDR1 and CDR2 are GTSNPN and SVGIG (reference sequence). The CDR3: CAWRPFLPGSGYTF. As DNA, the CDR3 is TGTGCCTGGAGGCCTTTTCTACCCGGGAGTGGCTACACCTTC. Complete variable domain (other parts from reference TRBV30 and TRBJ1-2): SQTIHQWPATLVQPVGSPLSLECTVEGTSNPNLYWYRQAAGRGLQLLFYSVGIGQISSEVPQNLSASRPQDRQFILSSKKLLLSDSGFYLCAWRPFLPGSGYTFGSGTRLTVV.

This chain joins TRBV10-3 and TRBJ1-5; D gene uncertain. Trimming shortened V by 11 bases and J by 4 bases, and 12 bases separated the two germline ends. Looked up from germline, CDR1 is ENHRY and CDR2 is SYGVKD. The CDR3 covers 12 residues. CDR3 sequence reads: CAAGKENQPQHF. For the CDR3, the DNA is TGTGCCGCAGGCAAAGAAAATCAGCCCCAGCATTTT.

This chain joins TRBV7-9 and TRBJ2-7; maybe TRBD1 (5 bases). Germline V CDR1 and CDR2: SEHNR, FQNEAQ (reference sequence). The CDR3 spans 14 residues. The V gene lost 5 bases and the J gene lost 0 bases, with 11 bases spanning the gap. The CDR3 loop reads CASSPTVSSYEQYF. For the CDR3, the DNA is TGTGCCAGCAGCCCGACAGTTAGCTCCTACGAGCAGTACTTC.

This chain connects TRBV6-5 to TRBJ2-7; TRBD1 is a possible D gene (6 bases). Trimming stripped 0 bases from V and 3 bases from J, with 12 bases between. This CDR3 has 15 residues. Germline CDR1 MNHEY, CDR2 SVGAGI. The CDR3 bases are TGTGCCAGCAGTTACTCACTTCCAGGGGACTACGAGCAGTACTTC. Its translation is CASSYSLPGDYEQYF.

The chain joins TRBV27 to TRBJ1-2; TRBD1 matches 7 bases. Trimming cost V 7 bases and J 4 bases; bases outside gene matches: 3. Germline CDR1 reads MNHEY; CDR2 reads SMNVEV (reference sequence). The CDR3 runs 12 residues. CDR3 in amino acids: CASKGASYGYTF. CDR3 DNA: TGTGCCAGCAAGGGGGCGAGCTATGGCTACACCTTC.

This sequence joins TRBV5-1 and TRBJ1-1; 7 bases agree with TRBD1. V shed 1 base and J 3 bases; nucleotides not matched to a gene: 15. The CDR3 is 18 residues long. The V gene's germline CDR1 is SGHRS and CDR2 YFSETQ. The CDR3 spells CASSLTYRRGREDTEAFF. CDR3 nucleotide sequence: TGCGCCAGCAGCTTGACTTACCGAAGGGGGCGCGAGGACACTGAAGCTTTCTTT.

The chain is built from TRBV30 and TRBJ2-7, with D uncertain. The CDR3 is 13 amino acids. The germline gives CDR1 GTSNPN, CDR2 SVGIG (reference sequence). The V and J ends lost 5 bases and 2 bases respectively, with 13 bases between them. The chain's CDR3 is CAWAPGGTYEQYF. In DNA form, the CDR3 reads TGTGCCTGGGCTCCCGGCGGAACCTACGAGCAGTACTTC. Supplemented by reference TRBV30 and TRBJ2-7, the full variable domain reads SQTIHQWPATLVQPVGSPLSLECTVEGTSNPNLYWYRQAAGRGLQLLFYSVGIGQISSEVPQNLSASRPQDRQFILSSKKLLLSDSGFYLCAWAPGGTYEQYFGPGTRLTVT.

The chain couples TRBV7-2 to TRBJ2-5; D gene ambiguous. V lost 4 bases, J lost 4 bases, and 13 bases lay in between. From germline, CDR1 is SGHTA and CDR2 FQGNSA. This CDR3 has 14 amino acids. The chain's CDR3 is CASSSLELVETQYF. DNA of the CDR3: TGTGCCAGCAGCTCCCTGGAGCTAGTAGAGACCCAGTACTTC.

The rearrangement joins TRBV5-1 to TRBJ1-4; 8 bases are a match to TRBD1. The ends lost 4 bases at V and 6 bases at J; junction bases unmatched: 8. Germline V gives CDR1 SGHRS, CDR2 YFSETQ. This CDR3 spans 15 amino acids. The CDR3 region is CASSTLQGGYEKLFF. CDR3 bases: TGCGCCAGCAGCACCTTACAGGGGGGATATGAAAAACTGTTTTTT.

This chain joins TRBV29-1 and TRBJ1-1; 9 bases map to TRBD1. Germline trimming cut 6 bases from V and 1 base from J; bases unmatched to any gene: 3. Germline assignment: CDR1 SQVTM and CDR2 ANQGSEA. There are 13 residues in the CDR3. The CDR3 sequence: CSVLGQGNTEAFF. CDR3 sequence (DNA): TGCAGCGTACTGGGACAGGGGAACACTGAAGCTTTCTTT.

This chain connects TRBV7-7 to TRBJ2-2; D might be TRBD1 (5 bases). Germline values: CDR1 SSHAT, CDR2 FNYEAQ (reference sequence). V was cut by 1 base and J by 6 bases, with 9 bases left in between. The CDR3 contains 14 residues. CDR3 DNA: TGTGCCAGCAGCTTAGGAGAAGGGGCCGGGGAGCTGTTTTTT. The encoded protein is CASSLGEGAGELFF.

This chain's CDR3 is CSVERPGMGTEAFF. As DNA, the CDR3 is TGCAGCGTTGAACGGCCGGGGATGGGCACTGAAGCTTTCTTT. The V gene is TRBV29-1, the J gene TRBJ1-1; unclear D gene. V was pared by 2 bases and J by 4 bases, with 14 bases between. The CDR3 consists of 14 residues. Germline lookup yields CDR1 SQVTM and CDR2 ANQGSEA. Supplemented by reference TRBV29-1 and TRBJ1-1, the full variable domain reads SAVISQKPSRDICQRGTSLTIQCQVDSQVTMMFWYRQQPGQSLTLIATANQGSEATYESGFVIDKFPISRPNLTFSTLTVSNMSPEDSSIYLCSVERPGMGTEAFFGQGTRLTVV.